This TCR beta chain was recovered during a study of T cell responses to AZD1222 COVID-19 vaccine. This CDR3 spans 12 amino acids. Between the trimmed V and J ends, which lost 9 bases and 1 base, there was a span of 10 bases. Looked up from germline, CDR1 is SGHNT and CDR2 is YYREEE (reference sequence). TCRdb's copy holds only in-frame clones and misses some; the assay was immunoSEQ multiplex PCR. This table holds more than 120,000 clones, 92% found once. The TCR comes from an adult who received the AZD1222 COVID-19 vaccine. The chain uses TRBV5-4 and TRBJ1-1, with D uncertain. Source: peripheral blood, taken 28 days after the second AZD1222 dose. The CDR3 sequence: CATRSRNTEAFF. The DNA for the CDR3 is TGTGCCACCCGAAGTAGGAACACTGAAGCTTTCTTT.